The 19 T cell receptor beta chains below come from one sample, sequenced in a study of cytomegalovirus exposure and HLA in healthy donors. The PCR had 60 Vbeta and 13 Jbeta primers. Sequencing was performed with immunoSEQ multiplex PCR; in TCRdb, only in-frame clones are kept and a portion is missing. The sample records over 80,000 clones, approximately 71% being singletons. The specimen was PBMCs. These TCRs come from a woman aged 18-29 years in good health and CMV-seropositive.

V is TRBV7-6 and J is TRBJ2-5; maybe TRBD1 (6 bases). With the DNA end fitting TRBJ2-7 better, the J assignment may be wrong. The CDR3 sequence is 15 residues long. The germline V gene encodes CDR1 SGHVS and CDR2 FNYEAQ. CDR3 bases: TGTGCCAGCAGCTTGCGAGGGGGAAGCTCCTACGAGCAGTACTTC. Amino acid sequence: CASSLRGGSSYEQYF.

This chain connects TRBV9 to TRBJ2-5, with 7 bases matching TRBD2. This CDR3 region has 16 residues. Germline CDR1 reads SGDLS; CDR2 reads YYNGEE. V shed 0 bases and J 5 bases; nucleotides not matched to a gene: 10. CDR3 nucleotide sequence: TGTGCCAGCAGCGTAGGCCCGGGGGGTGCGGGGGAGACCCAGTACTTC. Its translation: CASSVGPGGAGETQYF.

This rearrangement joins TRBV5-4 to TRBJ2-7; 11 nucleotides match TRBD2. The CDR3 covers 14 residues. Germline V lookup: CDR1 SGHNT, CDR2 YYREEE (reference sequence). V shed 2 bases, J shed 5 bases, and the junction held 3 bases outside the gene matches. Here the CDR3 reads CASSFSGRANEQYF. Written as DNA, the CDR3 is TGTGCCAGCAGCTTTAGCGGGAGGGCCAACGAGCAGTACTTC.

The chain has TRBV5-4 and TRBJ2-3; 16 bases fit TRBD2. J was trimmed by 1 base and V by 1 base; bases with no gene match: 9. CDR1 and CDR2 (germline): SGHNT, YYREEE (reference sequence). CDR3 size: 20 residues. The CDR3 is CASSLHSGTSGRARTDTQYF. In nucleotides, the CDR3 is TGTGCCAGCAGCTTGCATTCCGGGACTAGCGGGAGGGCCCGCACAGATACGCAGTATTTT. The whole variable domain, remainder taken from reference TRBV5-4 and TRBJ2-3, is ETGVTQSPTHLIKTRGQQVTLRCSSQSGHNTVSWYQQALGQGPQFIFQYYREEENGRGNFPPRFSGLQFPNYSSELNVNALELDDSALYLCASSLHSGTSGRARTDTQYFGPGTRLTVL.

The V call is TRBV11-3, the J call TRBJ2-7; the match to TRBD2 covers 16 bases. Germline V gene data show CDR1 as SGHNT and CDR2 as YENEEA. This CDR3 has 17 amino acids. J lost 6 bases, V lost 5 bases, and 10 bases had no gene match. CDR3 sequence: CASSRPGLAGGPAEQYF. The DNA for the CDR3 is TGTGCCAGCAGCCGACCGGGACTAGCGGGAGGGCCGGCCGAGCAGTACTTC.

The chain has TRBV7-3 and TRBJ2-7; maybe TRBD2 (6 bases). The V gene lost 0 bases and the J gene lost 3 bases, with 9 bases spanning the gap. From germline, CDR1 is SGHTA and CDR2 FQGTGA. This CDR3 has 14 residues. CDR3 sequence (DNA): TGTGCCAGCAGCTTAACGTCCGGGGGCTACGAGCAGTACTTC. The encoded protein is CASSLTSGGYEQYF.

The V and J genes are TRBV5-4 and TRBJ2-1, with unresolved D. The germline V gene has CDR1 SGHNT and CDR2 YYREEE (reference sequence). The CDR3 length is 12 residues. The V end was cut by 0 bases, the J end by 9 bases, with 7 bases between. The CDR3 sequence: CASSLDDFEQFF. The CDR3 bases are TGTGCCAGCAGCTTGGATGACTTTGAGCAGTTCTTC.

The V gene is TRBV9, the J gene TRBJ2-1; D is perhaps TRBD2 (6 bases). Germline V gives CDR1 SGDLS, CDR2 YYNGEE. The V gene lost 3 bases and the J gene lost 6 bases, with 16 bases spanning the gap. This CDR3 has 15 amino acids. The CDR3 DNA sequence: TGTGCCAGCAGCGCATCGGGACTCTGGGGCAATGAGCAGTTCTTC. It encodes CASSASGLWGNEQFF.

V usage is TRBV11-3 and J usage is TRBJ2-1; 15 bases agree with TRBD2. Looked up from germline, CDR1 is SGHNT and CDR2 is YENEEA. The CDR3 runs to 18 residues. V lost 5 bases and J lost 7; bases outside the gene matches: 12. CDR3 amino acids: CASSAARTSGGARNEQFF. The CDR3 region has the DNA TGTGCCAGCAGCGCAGCAAGGACTAGCGGGGGGGCGCGAAATGAGCAGTTCTTC.

The chain joins TRBV11-3 to TRBJ2-1; D is perhaps TRBD2 (5 bases). The CDR3 consists of 13 residues. From germline, CDR1 is SGHNT and CDR2 YENEEA. With 3 bases removed from V and 7 bases from J, the gap between germline ends came to 10 bases. The CDR3 reads CASSLDGVNEQFF. In nucleotides, the CDR3 is TGTGCCAGCAGCTTGGACGGGGTGAATGAGCAGTTCTTC.

The V gene is TRBV4-2, the J gene TRBJ1-2, with TRBD1 identical over 9 bases. CDR1 and CDR2 (germline): LGHNA, YNFKEQ. The CDR3 spans 14 residues. Losses at the gene ends were 3 bases for V and 8 bases for J; bases not matched to a gene: 7. The CDR3 here is CASSHTGGRDGYTF. The CDR3 coding sequence is TGTGCCAGCAGCCATACAGGGGGCCGGGACGGCTACACCTTC.

Only a few counts were recorded for this clone. The rearrangement uses TRBV5-4 and TRBJ2-7, with TRBD2 matching over 7 bases. The CDR3 consists of 13 residues. Looked up from germline, CDR1 is SGHNT and CDR2 is YYREEE (reference sequence). V shed 7 bases and J 2 bases; nucleotides not matched to a gene: 6. The CDR3 nucleotides read TGTGCCAGCCGGGAGGCAGAGGCCTACGAGCAGTACTTC. Translated, it gives CASREAEAYEQYF.

This clone appeared a few times. The J gene is TRBJ1-2, the V gene TRBV19; D gene unclear. The CDR3 runs 15 residues. Germline CDR1 LNHDA, CDR2 SQIVND (reference sequence). V lost 6 bases, J lost 2 bases, and 16 bases lay in between. The CDR3 spells CASSPGKGRNYGYTF. CDR3 nucleotide sequence: TGTGCCAGTAGCCCCGGGAAAGGGCGGAACTATGGCTACACCTTC.

The rearrangement uses TRBV5-6 and TRBJ1-5; no clear D. The ends were cut back, 5 bases at V and 8 bases at J, with 14 bases in the middle. Germline loops: CDR1 SGHDT, CDR2 YYEEEE. The length of the CDR3 is 13 residues. Here the CDR3 DNA reads TGTGCCAGCAGTCCGGGGATTGGGAAGCCCCAGCATTTT. Its protein is CASSPGIGKPQHF.

The chain links TRBV5-6 to TRBJ1-4, with 7 bases matching TRBD1. Germline V gene data show CDR1 as SGHDT and CDR2 as YYEEEE. The CDR3 length is 16 residues. J gave up 10 bases and V 4 bases, and 16 bases lay outside the gene matches. The chain's CDR3 is CASSQIRGGRGGKLFF. As DNA, the CDR3 is TGTGCCAGCAGCCAAATTAGAGGGGGCCGGGGCGGAAAACTGTTTTTT.

This rearrangement joins TRBV19 to TRBJ2-1; TRBD1 matches at 8 bases. This CDR3 has 15 residues. Germline trimming cut 6 bases from V and 9 bases from J; bases unmatched to any gene: 13. Germline lookup yields CDR1 LNHDA and CDR2 SQIVND (reference sequence). As DNA, the CDR3 is TGTGCCAGTAGCACCGGACAGGGCAAGGCTGGTGAGCAGTTCTTC. This encodes CASSTGQGKAGEQFF.

The rearrangement links TRBV5-1 to TRBJ2-7; 8 bases align to TRBD1. V lost 0 bases, J lost 3 bases, and 2 bases stayed unmatched. From germline, CDR1 is SGHRS and CDR2 YFSETQ. CDR3 length: 14 amino acids. In DNA, the CDR3 is TGCGCCAGCAGCTTGGGGGACAGGAACTACGAGCAGTACTTC. Its translation is CASSLGDRNYEQYF.

In this sample, this clone turned up a few times. The J gene is TRBJ1-6, the V gene TRBV27; 12 bases map to TRBD1. The ends lost 5 bases at V and 13 bases at J; junction bases unmatched: 9. CDR1 and CDR2 (germline): MNHEY, SMNVEV (reference sequence). The CDR3 sequence is 15 residues long. The CDR3 DNA is TGTGCCAGCAGTCCCTCGGGACAGGGGGCCCTCCCCCTCCACTTT. It encodes CASSPSGQGALPLHF.

The rearrangement links TRBV4-3 to TRBJ2-1; 7 bases fit TRBD1. V trimming: 3 bases; J trimming: 3 bases; junction bases outside the gene matches: 8. Germline assignment: CDR1 LGHNA and CDR2 YSLEER. This CDR3 spans 16 amino acids. CDR3 protein: CASSHLQAGGYNEQFF. CDR3 bases: TGCGCCAGCAGCCACCTCCAGGCAGGGGGCTACAATGAGCAGTTCTTC.